A selection of T cell receptor beta chains follows, all from one sample in a study of T cells in Graves' hyperthyroidism and ophthalmopathy. One entry per CDR3 protein results from TCRdb running MiXCR on the multiplex PCR reads. The repertoire consists of about 840,000 distinct CDR3 sequences, with approximately 40% occurring once and the leading ten covering 8.9%. Sequencing was carried out using blood. All receptors derive from a man aged 18 to 35 with Graves' hyperthyroidism. CDR3s include the opening cysteine and the closing phenylalanine or tryptophan. D genes are given only for firm matches. Rows may omit the clone size; those that give it use once, few, many or a size class.

v_call	j_call	clone_size	d_call	cdr3_aa	cdr3_nt
TRBV5-5	TRBJ2-7	-	-	CASSYAQGPNEQYF	TGTGCCAGCAGTTACGCCCAGGGTCCCAACGAGCAGTACTTC
TRBV9	TRBJ2-5	-	-	CASSVNSRDQETQYF	TGTGCCAGCAGCGTGAATAGCAGGGACCAAGAGACCCAGTACTTC
TRBV29-1	TRBJ2-7	-	-	CSGGNEQYF	TGCAGCGGGGGAAATGAGCAGTACTTC
TRBV5-1	TRBJ1-4	-	-	CASSLGRGFERLFF	TGCGCCAGCAGCTTAGGACGGGGTTTTGAAAGACTGTTTTTT
TRBV2	TRBJ1-5	many	TRBD1	CASTGTGQPQHF	TGTGCCAGCACCGGGACAGGACAGCCCCAGCATTTT
TRBV10-3	TRBJ1-1	many	TRBD1	CATGTGNTEAFF	TGTGCCACCGGGACAGGGAACACTGAAGCTTTCTTT
TRBV25-1	TRBJ2-5	-	-	CASSEWGLGETQYF	TGTGCCAGCAGTGAATGGGGGTTGGGAGAGACCCAGTACTTC
TRBV10-2	TRBJ2-7	many	-	CASGKGASYEQYF	TGCGCCAGCGGAAAGGGAGCCTCCTACGAGCAGTACTTC
TRBV5-6	TRBJ2-7	-	TRBD1	CASSAMRGQGSYEQYF	TGTGCCAGCAGCGCCATGAGGGGACAGGGATCCTACGAGCAGTACTTC
TRBV12-3/TRBV12-4	TRBJ1-2	-	-	CASSCRMGPKGYTF	TGTGCCAGCAGTTGTAGGATGGGCCCTAAAGGCTACACCTTC
TRBV9	TRBJ1-4	-	TRBD1	CASSYGTGAVANEKLFF	TGTGCCAGCAGCTACGGGACAGGGGCTGTGGCTAATGAAAAACTGTTTTTT
TRBV7-9	TRBJ1-6	-	TRBD1	CASSLSGTGESPLHF	TGTGCCAGCAGCTTATCAGGGACAGGGGAATCACCCCTCCACTTT
TRBV7-8	TRBJ2-7	many	-	CASREAGPYEQYF	TGTGCCAGCCGAGAGGCAGGACCCTACGAGCAGTACTTC
TRBV6-5	TRBJ2-7	-	-	CAISEWSSDYEQYF	TGTGCCATCAGTGAGTGGAGTAGCGACTACGAGCAGTACTTC
TRBV5-5	TRBJ1-3	-	TRBD1	CASSYATGTSSGNTIYF	TGTGCCAGCAGCTACGCGACAGGGACAAGCTCTGGAAACACCATATATTTT